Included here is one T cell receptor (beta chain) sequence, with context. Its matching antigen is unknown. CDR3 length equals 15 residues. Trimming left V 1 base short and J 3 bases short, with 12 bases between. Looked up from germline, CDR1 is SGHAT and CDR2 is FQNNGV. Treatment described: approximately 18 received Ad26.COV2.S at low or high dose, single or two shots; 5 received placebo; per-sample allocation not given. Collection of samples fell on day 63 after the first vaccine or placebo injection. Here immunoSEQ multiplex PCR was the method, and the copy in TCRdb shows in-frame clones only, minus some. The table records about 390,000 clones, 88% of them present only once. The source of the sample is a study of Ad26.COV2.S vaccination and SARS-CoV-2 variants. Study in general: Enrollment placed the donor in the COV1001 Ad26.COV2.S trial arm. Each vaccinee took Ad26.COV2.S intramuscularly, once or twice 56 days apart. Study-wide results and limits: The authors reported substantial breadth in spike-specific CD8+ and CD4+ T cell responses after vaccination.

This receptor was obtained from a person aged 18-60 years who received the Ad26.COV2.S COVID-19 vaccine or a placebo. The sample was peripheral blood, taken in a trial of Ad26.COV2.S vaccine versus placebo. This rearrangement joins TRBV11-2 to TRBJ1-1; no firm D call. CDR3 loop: CASSLGFRRDTEAFF. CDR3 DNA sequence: TGTGCCAGCAGCTTAGGTTTCCGGAGGGACACTGAAGCTTTCTTT. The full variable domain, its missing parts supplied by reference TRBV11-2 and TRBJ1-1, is EAGVAQSPRYKIIEKRQSVAFWCNPISGHATLYWYQQILGQGPKLLIQFQNNGVVDDSQLPKDRFSAERLKGVDSTLKIQPAKLEDSAVYLCASSLGFRRDTEAFFGQGTRLTVV.